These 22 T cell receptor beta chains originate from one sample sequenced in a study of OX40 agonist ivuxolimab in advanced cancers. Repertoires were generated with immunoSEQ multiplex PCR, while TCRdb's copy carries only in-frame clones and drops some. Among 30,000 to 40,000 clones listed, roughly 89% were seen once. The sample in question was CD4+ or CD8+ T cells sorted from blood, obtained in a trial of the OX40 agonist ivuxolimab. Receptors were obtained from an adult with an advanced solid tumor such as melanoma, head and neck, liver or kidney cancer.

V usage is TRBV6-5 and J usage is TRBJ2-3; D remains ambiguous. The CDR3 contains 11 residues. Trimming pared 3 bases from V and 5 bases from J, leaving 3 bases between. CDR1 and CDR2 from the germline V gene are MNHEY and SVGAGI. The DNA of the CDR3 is TGTGCCAGCAGTTATCGAGATACGCAGTATTTT. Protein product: CASSYRDTQYF.

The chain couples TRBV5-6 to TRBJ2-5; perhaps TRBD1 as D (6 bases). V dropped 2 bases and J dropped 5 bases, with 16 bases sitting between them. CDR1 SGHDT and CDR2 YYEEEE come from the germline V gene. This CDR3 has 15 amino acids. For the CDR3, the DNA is TGTGCCAGCAGCTTCAGGACAGTCGGTTGGGAGACCCAGTACTTC. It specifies CASSFRTVGWETQYF.

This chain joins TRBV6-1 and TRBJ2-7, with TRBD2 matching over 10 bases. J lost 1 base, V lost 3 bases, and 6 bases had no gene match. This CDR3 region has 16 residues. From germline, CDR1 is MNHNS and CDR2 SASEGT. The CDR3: CASSEWLAGGSYEQYF. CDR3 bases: TGTGCCAGCAGTGAGTGGTTAGCGGGAGGATCCTACGAGCAGTACTTC.

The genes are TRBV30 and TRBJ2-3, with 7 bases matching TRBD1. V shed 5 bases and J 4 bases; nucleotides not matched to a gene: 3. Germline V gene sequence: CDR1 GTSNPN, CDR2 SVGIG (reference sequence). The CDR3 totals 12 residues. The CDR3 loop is CAWDRDADTQYF. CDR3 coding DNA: TGTGCCTGGGACAGGGACGCAGATACGCAGTATTTT.

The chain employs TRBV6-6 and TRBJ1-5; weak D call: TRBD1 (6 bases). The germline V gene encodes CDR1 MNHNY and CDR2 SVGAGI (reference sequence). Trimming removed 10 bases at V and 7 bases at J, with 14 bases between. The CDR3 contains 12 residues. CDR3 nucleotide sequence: TGTGCCACCAGGGGTCGGGCGCAGCCCCAGCATTTT. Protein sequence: CATRGRAQPQHF.

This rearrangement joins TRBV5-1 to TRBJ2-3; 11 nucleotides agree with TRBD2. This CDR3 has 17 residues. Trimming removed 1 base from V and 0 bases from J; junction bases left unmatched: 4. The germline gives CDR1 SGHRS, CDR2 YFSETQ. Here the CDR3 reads CASSLPRLAGSTDTQYF. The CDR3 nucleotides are TGCGCCAGCAGCTTGCCCCGACTAGCGGGGAGCACAGATACGCAGTATTTT.

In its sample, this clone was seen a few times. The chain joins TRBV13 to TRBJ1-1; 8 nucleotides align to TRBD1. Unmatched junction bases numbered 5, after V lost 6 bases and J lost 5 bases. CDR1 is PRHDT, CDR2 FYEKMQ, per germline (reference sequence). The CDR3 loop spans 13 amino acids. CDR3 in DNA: TGTGCCAGCAGTTACCAGGGGGCAACTGAAGCTTTCTTT. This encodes CASSYQGATEAFF.

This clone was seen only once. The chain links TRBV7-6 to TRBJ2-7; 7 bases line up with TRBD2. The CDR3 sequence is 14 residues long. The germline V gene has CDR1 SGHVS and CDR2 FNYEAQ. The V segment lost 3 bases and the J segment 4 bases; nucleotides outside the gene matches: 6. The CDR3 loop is CASSFGLGAYEQYF. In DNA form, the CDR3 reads TGTGCCAGCAGCTTTGGACTAGGGGCGTACGAGCAGTACTTC.

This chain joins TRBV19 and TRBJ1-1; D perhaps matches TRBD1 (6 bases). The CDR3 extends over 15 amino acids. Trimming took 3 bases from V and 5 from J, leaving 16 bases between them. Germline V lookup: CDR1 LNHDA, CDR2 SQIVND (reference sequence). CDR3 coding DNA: TGTGCCAGTAGTATCCAATTTGGACAGCCGACTGAAGCTTTCTTT. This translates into CASSIQFGQPTEAFF. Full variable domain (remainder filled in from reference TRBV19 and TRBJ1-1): DGGITQSPKYLFRKEGQNVTLSCEQNLNHDAMYWYRQDPGQGLRLIYYSQIVNDFQKGDIAEGYSVSREKKESFPLTVTSAQKNPTAFYLCASSIQFGQPTEAFFGQGTRLTVV.

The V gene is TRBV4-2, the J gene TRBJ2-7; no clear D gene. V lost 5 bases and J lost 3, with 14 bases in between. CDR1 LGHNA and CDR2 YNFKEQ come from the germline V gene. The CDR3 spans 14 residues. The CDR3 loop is CASSWGGIGYEQYF. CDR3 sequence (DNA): TGTGCCAGCAGCTGGGGTGGGATCGGCTACGAGCAGTACTTC.

CDR3: CASSSLDPDEQFF. Written as DNA, the CDR3 is TGTGCCAGCAGCTCGCTTGACCCGGATGAGCAGTTCTTC. This chain uses TRBV11-2 with TRBJ2-1; D gene unclear. Germline V gene sequence: CDR1 SGHAT, CDR2 FQNNGV. Between the trimmed V and J ends, which lost 4 bases and 8 bases, there was a span of 12 bases. The CDR3 has 13 amino acids. Full variable domain (rest looked up from reference TRBV11-2 and TRBJ2-1): EAGVAQSPRYKIIEKRQSVAFWCNPISGHATLYWYQQILGQGPKLLIQFQNNGVVDDSQLPKDRFSAERLKGVDSTLKIQPAKLEDSAVYLCASSSLDPDEQFFGPGTRLTVL.

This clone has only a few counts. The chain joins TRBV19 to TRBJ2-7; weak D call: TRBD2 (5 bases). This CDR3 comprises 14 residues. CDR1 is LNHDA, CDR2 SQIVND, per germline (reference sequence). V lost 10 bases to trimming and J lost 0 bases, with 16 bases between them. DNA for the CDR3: TGTGCCACTAGCTCCTTCTCCTTCTCCTACGAGCAGTACTTC. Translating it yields CATSSFSFSYEQYF.

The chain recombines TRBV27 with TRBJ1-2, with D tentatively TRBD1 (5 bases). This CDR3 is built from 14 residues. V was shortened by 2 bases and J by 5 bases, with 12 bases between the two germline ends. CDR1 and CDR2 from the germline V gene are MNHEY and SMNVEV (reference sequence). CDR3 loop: CASSLAGPGYGYTF. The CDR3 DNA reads TGTGCCAGCAGTTTAGCAGGGCCAGGGTATGGCTACACCTTC.

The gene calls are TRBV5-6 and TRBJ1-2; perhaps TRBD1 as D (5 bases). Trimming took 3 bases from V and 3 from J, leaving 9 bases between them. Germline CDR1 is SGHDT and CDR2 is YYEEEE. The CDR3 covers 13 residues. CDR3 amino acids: CASSSDSHYGYTF. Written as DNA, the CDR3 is TGTGCCAGCAGCTCCGACAGCCACTATGGCTACACCTTC.

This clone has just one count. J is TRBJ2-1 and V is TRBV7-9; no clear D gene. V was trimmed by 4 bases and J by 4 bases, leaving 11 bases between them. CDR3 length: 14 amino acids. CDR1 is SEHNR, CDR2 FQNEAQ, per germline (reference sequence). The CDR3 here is CASSSVIRYNEQFF. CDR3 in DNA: TGTGCCAGCAGCTCCGTAATCAGGTACAATGAGCAGTTCTTC.

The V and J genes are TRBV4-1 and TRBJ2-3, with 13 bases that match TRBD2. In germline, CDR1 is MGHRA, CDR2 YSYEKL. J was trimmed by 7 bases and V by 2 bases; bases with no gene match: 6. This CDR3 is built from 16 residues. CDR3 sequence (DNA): TGCGCCAGCAGCCAACCCGGGACTAGCGGGGTGAATACGCAGTATTTT. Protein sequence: CASSQPGTSGVNTQYF.

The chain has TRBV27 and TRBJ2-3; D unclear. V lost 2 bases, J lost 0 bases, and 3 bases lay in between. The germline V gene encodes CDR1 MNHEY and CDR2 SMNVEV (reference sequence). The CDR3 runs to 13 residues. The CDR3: CASSLRSTDTQYF. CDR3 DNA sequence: TGTGCCAGCAGTTTACGAAGCACAGATACGCAGTATTTT.

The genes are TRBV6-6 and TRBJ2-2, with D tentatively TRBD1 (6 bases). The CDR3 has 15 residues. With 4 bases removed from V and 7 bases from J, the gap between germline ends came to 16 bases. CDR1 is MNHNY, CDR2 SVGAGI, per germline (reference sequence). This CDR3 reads CASSSTQGVGGELFF. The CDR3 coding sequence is TGTGCCAGCAGTTCCACACAGGGAGTCGGCGGGGAGCTGTTTTTT.

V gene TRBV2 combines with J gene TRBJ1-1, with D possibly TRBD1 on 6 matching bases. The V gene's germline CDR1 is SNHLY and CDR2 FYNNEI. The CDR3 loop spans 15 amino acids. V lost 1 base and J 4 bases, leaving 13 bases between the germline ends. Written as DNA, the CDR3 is TGTGCCAGCAGTGAAGATTATGGCAGGGGCACTGAAGCTTTCTTT. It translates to CASSEDYGRGTEAFF.

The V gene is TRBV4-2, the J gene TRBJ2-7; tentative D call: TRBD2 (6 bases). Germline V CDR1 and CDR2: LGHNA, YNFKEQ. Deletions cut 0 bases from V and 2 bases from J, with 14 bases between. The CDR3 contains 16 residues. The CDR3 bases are TGTGCCAGCAGCCAAGAGGGGAGCGGGTCACCCTACGAGCAGTACTTC. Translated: CASSQEGSGSPYEQYF.

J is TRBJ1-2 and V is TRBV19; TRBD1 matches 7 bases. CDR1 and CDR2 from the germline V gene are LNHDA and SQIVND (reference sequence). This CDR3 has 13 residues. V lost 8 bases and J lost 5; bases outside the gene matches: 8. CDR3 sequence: CASLGQTPYGYTF. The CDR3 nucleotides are TGTGCCAGTCTGGGACAGACACCGTATGGCTACACCTTC.

The CDR3 DNA sequence: TGTGCCAGCAGTTACGGAGCGGAGAGCACAGATACGCAGTATTTT. This sequence encodes CASSYGAESTDTQYF. This rearrangement joins TRBV6-5 to TRBJ2-3, with a tentative D call TRBD2 (5 bases). The CDR3 extends over 15 amino acids. Germline V gene sequence: CDR1 MNHEY, CDR2 SVGAGI. Trimming left V 2 bases short and J 0 bases short, with 9 bases between.